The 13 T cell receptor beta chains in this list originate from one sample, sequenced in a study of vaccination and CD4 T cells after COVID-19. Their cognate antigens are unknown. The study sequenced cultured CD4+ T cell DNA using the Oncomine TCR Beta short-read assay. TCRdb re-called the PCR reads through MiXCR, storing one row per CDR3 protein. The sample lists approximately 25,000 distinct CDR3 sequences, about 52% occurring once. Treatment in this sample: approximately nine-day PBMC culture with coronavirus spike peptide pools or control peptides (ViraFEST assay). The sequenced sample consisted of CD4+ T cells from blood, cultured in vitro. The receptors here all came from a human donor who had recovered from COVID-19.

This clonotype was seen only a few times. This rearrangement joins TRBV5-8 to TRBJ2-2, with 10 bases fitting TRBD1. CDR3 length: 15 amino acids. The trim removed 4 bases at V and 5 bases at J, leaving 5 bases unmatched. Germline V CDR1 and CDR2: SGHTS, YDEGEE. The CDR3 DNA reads TGTGCCAGCAGCGGGCGGACAGGGGGGACCGGGGAGCTGTTTTTT. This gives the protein CASSGRTGGTGELFF.

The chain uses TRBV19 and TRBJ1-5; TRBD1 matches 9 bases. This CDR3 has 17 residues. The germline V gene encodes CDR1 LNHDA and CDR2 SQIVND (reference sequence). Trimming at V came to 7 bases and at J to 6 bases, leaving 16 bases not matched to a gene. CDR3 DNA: TGTGCCAGTACCGGGACAGGGTACTCTATAGGTGGTCAGCCCCAGCATTTT. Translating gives CASTGTGYSIGGQPQHF.

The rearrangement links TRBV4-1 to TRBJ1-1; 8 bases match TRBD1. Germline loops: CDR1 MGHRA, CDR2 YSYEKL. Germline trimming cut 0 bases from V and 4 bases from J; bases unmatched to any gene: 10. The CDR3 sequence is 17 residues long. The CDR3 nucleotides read TGCGCCAGCAGCCAAGAGGAGGACAGGGAAATTCGCACTGAAGCTTTCTTT. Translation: CASSQEEDREIRTEAFF.

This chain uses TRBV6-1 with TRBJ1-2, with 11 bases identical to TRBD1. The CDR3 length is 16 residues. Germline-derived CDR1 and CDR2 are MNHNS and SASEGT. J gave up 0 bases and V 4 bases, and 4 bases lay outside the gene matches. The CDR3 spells CASSAGQGVANYGYTF. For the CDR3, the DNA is TGTGCCAGCAGTGCGGGACAGGGGGTAGCTAACTATGGCTACACCTTC.

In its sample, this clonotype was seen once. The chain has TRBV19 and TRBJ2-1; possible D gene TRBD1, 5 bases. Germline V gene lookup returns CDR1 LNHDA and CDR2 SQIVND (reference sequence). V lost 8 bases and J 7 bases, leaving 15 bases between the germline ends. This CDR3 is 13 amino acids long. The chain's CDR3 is CASGVRGRNEQFF. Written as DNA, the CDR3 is TGTGCCAGTGGGGTAAGGGGTAGGAATGAGCAGTTCTTC. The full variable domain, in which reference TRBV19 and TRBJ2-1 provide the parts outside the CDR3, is DGGITQSPKYLFRKEGQNVTLSCEQNLNHDAMYWYRQDPGQGLRLIYYSQIVNDFQKGDIAEGYSVSREKKESFPLTVTSAQKNPTAFYLCASGVRGRNEQFFGPGTRLTVL.

This chain's CDR3 is CASSQIQGGSVAEAFF. In nucleotides, the CDR3 is TGTGCCAGCAGCCAAATTCAAGGAGGCTCGGTAGCTGAAGCTTTCTTT. The chain joins TRBV4-2 to TRBJ1-1; no reliable D call. Trimming removed 2 bases from V and 6 bases from J, with 19 bases in between. The CDR3 spans 16 residues. Germline CDR1 reads LGHNA; CDR2 reads YNFKEQ.

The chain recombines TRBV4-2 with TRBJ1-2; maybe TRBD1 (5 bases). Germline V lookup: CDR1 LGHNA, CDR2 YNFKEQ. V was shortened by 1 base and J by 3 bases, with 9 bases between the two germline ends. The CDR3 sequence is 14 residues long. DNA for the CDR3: TGTGCCAGCAGCCAAGCAGGGCGTGACTATGGCTACACCTTC. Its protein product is CASSQAGRDYGYTF.

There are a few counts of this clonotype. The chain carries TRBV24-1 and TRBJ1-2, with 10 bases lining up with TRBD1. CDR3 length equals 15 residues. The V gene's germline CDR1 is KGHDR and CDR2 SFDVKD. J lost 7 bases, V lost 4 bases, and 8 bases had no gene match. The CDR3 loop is CATSDPGTGAGGYTF. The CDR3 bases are TGTGCCACCAGTGACCCCGGGACAGGGGCTGGTGGCTACACCTTC.

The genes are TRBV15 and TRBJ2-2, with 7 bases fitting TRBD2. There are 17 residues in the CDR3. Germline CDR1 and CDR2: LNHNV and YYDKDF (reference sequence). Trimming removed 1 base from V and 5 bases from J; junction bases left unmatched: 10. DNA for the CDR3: TGTGCCACCAGCAGAGGTCGGGCCCACGGGGGGACCGGGGAGCTGTTTTTT. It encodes CATSRGRAHGGTGELFF.

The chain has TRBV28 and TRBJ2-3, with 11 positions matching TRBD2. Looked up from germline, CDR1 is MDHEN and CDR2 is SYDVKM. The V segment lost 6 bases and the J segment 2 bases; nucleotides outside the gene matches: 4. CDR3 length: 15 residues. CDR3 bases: TGTGCCAGCAGCGGGACTAGCGGAATCACAGATACGCAGTATTTT. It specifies CASSGTSGITDTQYF.

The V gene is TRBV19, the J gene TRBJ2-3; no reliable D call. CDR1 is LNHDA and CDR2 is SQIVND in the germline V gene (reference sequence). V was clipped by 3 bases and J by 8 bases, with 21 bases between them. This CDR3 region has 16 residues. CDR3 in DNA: TGTGCCAGTAGTATCGGACCCTCCCGTGGTGGTGGTACGCAGTATTTT. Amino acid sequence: CASSIGPSRGGGTQYF.

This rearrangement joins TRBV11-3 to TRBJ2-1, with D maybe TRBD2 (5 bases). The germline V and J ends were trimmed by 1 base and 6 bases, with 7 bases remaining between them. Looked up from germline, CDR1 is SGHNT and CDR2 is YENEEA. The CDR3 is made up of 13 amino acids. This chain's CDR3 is CASSLAGFNEQFF. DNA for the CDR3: TGTGCCAGCAGCTTAGCGGGGTTCAATGAGCAGTTCTTC.

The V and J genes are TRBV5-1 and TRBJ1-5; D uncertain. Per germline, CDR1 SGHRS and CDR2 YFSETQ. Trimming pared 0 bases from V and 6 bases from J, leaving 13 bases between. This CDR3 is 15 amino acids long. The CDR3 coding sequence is TGCGCCAGCAGCTTGGACGGGGAGTTGAGTCAGCCCCAGCATTTT. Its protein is CASSLDGELSQPQHF.